A selection of T cell receptor beta chains follows, all from one sample in a study of blood T cell repertoires in COVID-19. Clones were sequenced by immunoSEQ multiplex PCR, and TCRdb holds only the in-frame ones, with some missing. The data contain 100,000 to 150,000 clones, nearly 90% of them singletons. Specimen: peripheral blood. Receptors were obtained from a woman over 75 with acute or convalescent COVID-19. Both conserved end residues are part of each CDR3. A D gene is named only where the DNA matches it firmly. Where a row states a size, it is once, few, many or the class of an expanded clone; other rows omit it.

D | size | J | V | CDR3 | DNA
TRBD2 | NA | TRBJ2-3 | TRBV9 | CASSVAPAGPTDTQYF | TGTGCCAGCAGCGTAGCCCCAGCGGGACCCACAGATACGCAGTATTTT
TRBD2 | NA | TRBJ2-1 | TRBV6-6 | CASSPSAGVRDNEQFF | TGTGCCAGCAGCCCCAGTGCGGGGGTTCGAGACAATGAGCAGTTCTTC
NA | NA | TRBJ2-6 | TRBV3-1/TRBV3-2 | CASSQGQASGANVLTF | TGTGCCAGCAGCCAAGGACAGGCCTCTGGGGCCAACGTCCTGACTTTC
NA | NA | TRBJ1-3 | TRBV2 | CASSEVVGAGNTIYF | TGTGCCAGCAGTGAAGTTGTAGGGGCTGGAAACACCATATATTTT
NA | NA | TRBJ1-1 | TRBV9 | CASSPSDRPFMNTEAFF | TGTGCCAGCAGCCCGTCCGACAGACCCTTCATGAACACTGAAGCTTTCTTT
NA | once | TRBJ1-3 | TRBV2 | CASSEAYDSLSGNTIYF | TGTGCCAGCAGTGAAGCGTATGACTCTCTCTCTGGAAACACCATATATTTT
NA | NA | TRBJ2-1 | TRBV5-6 | CASSFGGNNEQFF | TGTGCCAGCAGCTTTGGAGGAAACAATGAGCAGTTCTTC
NA | NA | TRBJ2-7 | TRBV7-6 | CASSLVSGEGDEQYF | TGTGCCAGCAGCTTAGTATCCGGAGAGGGGGACGAGCAGTACTTC
NA | NA | TRBJ2-3 | TRBV7-3 | CASSPRGAPDTQYF | TGTGCCAGCAGCCCCAGGGGGGCCCCAGATACGCAGTATTTT
TRBD1 | NA | TRBJ1-2 | TRBV9 | CASSPRTGRGDYGYTF | TGTGCCAGCAGCCCCCGGACAGGGAGAGGGGACTATGGCTACACCTTC
NA | NA | TRBJ1-2 | TRBV2 | CASSAETGYGYTF | TGTGCCAGCAGTGCAGAGACAGGCTATGGCTACACCTTC
TRBD1 | once | TRBJ2-5 | TRBV2 | CASSGAGGGGQETQYF | TGTGCCAGCAGTGGGGCAGGGGGCGGAGGGCAAGAGACCCAGTACTTC
TRBD1 | NA | TRBJ1-4 | TRBV4-3 | CASSQDFRGLSEKLFF | TGCGCCAGCAGCCAAGATTTCAGGGGGCTAAGTGAAAAACTGTTTTTT
NA | NA | TRBJ1-1 | TRBV5-1 | CASSLEAGETEAFF | TGCGCCAGCAGCCTTGAGGCCGGCGAGACTGAAGCTTTCTTT
NA | NA | TRBJ1-6 | TRBV25-1 | CASSEFEGSNSPLHF | TGTGCCAGCAGTGAATTTGAGGGCTCCAATTCACCCCTCCACTTT
TRBD1 | NA | TRBJ1-2 | TRBV7-6 | CASSLEAGGQGVGYTF | TGTGCCAGCAGCTTAGAGGCCGGGGGACAGGGTGTAGGCTACACCTTC
NA | NA | TRBJ1-3 | TRBV5-1 | CASSLDGGPGDTIYF | TGCGCCAGCAGCTTGGACGGGGGGCCTGGGGACACCATATATTTT
NA | NA | TRBJ1-5 | TRBV5-4 | CASSLTGSGQPQHF | TGTGCCAGCAGCTTGACAGGGTCTGGTCAGCCCCAGCATTTT
NA | once | TRBJ1-1 | TRBV28 | CASSFLVNTEAFF | TGTGCCAGCAGTTTCCTCGTTAACACTGAAGCTTTCTTT
NA | NA | TRBJ2-7 | TRBV2 | CASRVSEGAYEQYF | TGTGCCAGCAGGGTCTCCGAGGGGGCCTACGAGCAGTACTTC
NA | NA | TRBJ1-5 | TRBV7-9 | CASSLGQPNQPQHF | TGTGCCAGCAGCCTGGGACAACCCAATCAGCCCCAGCATTTT
TRBD1 | NA | TRBJ1-2 | TRBV5-4 | CASSLTQGANYGYTF | TGTGCCAGCAGCCTCACCCAGGGGGCTAACTATGGCTACACCTTC
TRBD1 | NA | TRBJ1-2 | TRBV5-6 | CASSSPGGYYGYTF | TGTGCCAGCAGCTCGCCAGGGGGCTACTATGGCTACACCTTC
NA | NA | TRBJ1-4 | TRBV5-6 | CASSLGGVSEKLFF | TGTGCCAGCAGCTTGGGGGGAGTGAGTGAAAAACTGTTTTTT
NA | NA | TRBJ2-7 | TRBV6-5 | CASSYSFFGGEQYF | TGTGCCAGCAGTTACTCCTTTTTTGGGGGGGAGCAGTACTTC
NA | once | TRBJ2-3 | TRBV9 | CASSFLTSTDTQYF | TGTGCCAGCAGCTTCCTTACTAGCACAGATACGCAGTATTTT
TRBD1 | NA | TRBJ2-7 | TRBV5-1 | CASSLGGTGGYEQYF | TGCGCCAGCAGCTTGGGTGGGACAGGGGGCTACGAGCAGTACTTC
NA | NA | TRBJ2-3 | TRBV5-1 | CASNLLTGRGTDTQYF | TGCGCCAGCAACTTATTGACAGGTCGGGGCACAGATACGCAGTATTTT
NA | NA | TRBJ2-5 | TRBV19 | CASSNAHGMETQYF | TGTGCCAGTAGTAACGCCCACGGGATGGAGACCCAGTACTTC
TRBD1 | NA | TRBJ2-7 | TRBV28 | CASRVGGTGAYEQYF | TGTGCCAGCCGGGTAGGAGGGACAGGGGCCTACGAGCAGTACTTC
TRBD1 | NA | TRBJ1-1 | TRBV9 | CASSSVQGGFGEAFF | TGTGCCAGCAGCTCAGTACAGGGGGGTTTTGGTGAAGCTTTCTTT
TRBD2 | NA | TRBJ2-5 | TRBV2 | CASSELAGGATQYF | TGTGCCAGCAGTGAACTAGCGGGAGGGGCAACCCAGTACTTC
TRBD1 | NA | TRBJ1-2 | TRBV2 | CASSETGGTNYGYTF | TGTGCCAGCAGCGAAACAGGGGGTACTAACTATGGCTACACCTTC
TRBD1 | NA | TRBJ1-1 | TRBV10-3 | CAISESLTGARAFF | TGTGCCATCAGTGAGTCCCTGACAGGGGCGCGAGCTTTCTTT
NA | NA | TRBJ1-3 | TRBV2 | CASSDRLSGNTIYF | TGTGCCAGCAGTGACAGGCTCTCTGGAAACACCATATATTTT
TRBD1 | NA | TRBJ2-4 | TRBV9 | CASSLGQGAGIQYF | TGTGCCAGCAGCCTTGGACAGGGGGCCGGCATTCAGTACTTC
TRBD1 | NA | TRBJ1-3 | TRBV18 | CASSPDRGVTIYF | TGTGCCAGCTCTCCGGACAGGGGCGTCACCATATATTTT
TRBD1 | NA | TRBJ2-1 | TRBV7-2 | CASSPAYGAGGYEQFF | TGTGCCAGCAGCCCCGCCTATGGGGCAGGGGGCTATGAGCAGTTCTTC
NA | NA | TRBJ2-3 | TRBV29-1 | CSVEVVTASTDTQYF | TGCAGCGTTGAAGTAGTAACAGCTAGCACAGATACGCAGTATTTT
NA | NA | TRBJ1-2 | TRBV6-1 | CASSEQGLPANYGYTF | TGTGCCAGCAGTGAGCAGGGACTCCCAGCTAACTATGGCTACACCTTC
TRBD1 | NA | TRBJ2-4 | TRBV18 | CASSPPGQTIDGNIQYF | TGTGCCAGCTCACCACCGGGACAGACCATTGACGGAAACATTCAGTACTTC